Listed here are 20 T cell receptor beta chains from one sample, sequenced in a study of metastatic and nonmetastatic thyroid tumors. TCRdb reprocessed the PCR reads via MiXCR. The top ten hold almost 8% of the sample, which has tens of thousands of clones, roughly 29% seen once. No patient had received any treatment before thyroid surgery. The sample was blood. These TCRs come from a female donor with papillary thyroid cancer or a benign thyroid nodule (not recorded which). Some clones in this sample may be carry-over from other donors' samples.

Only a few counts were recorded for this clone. The CDR3 region has the DNA TGTGCCAGCTTTCAAGGTGGCTACACCTTC. This sequence encodes CASFQGGYTF. The chain is built from TRBV12-3 or TRBV12-4 and TRBJ1-2, with D hard to call. Trimming took 8 bases from V and 7 from J, leaving 8 bases between them. This CDR3 has 10 residues.

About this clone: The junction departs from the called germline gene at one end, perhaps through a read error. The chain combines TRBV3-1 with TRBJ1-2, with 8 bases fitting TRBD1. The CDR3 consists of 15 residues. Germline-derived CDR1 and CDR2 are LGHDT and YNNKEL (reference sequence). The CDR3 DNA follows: TGTGCAAGCAGCCAAGTCCGGACAGGGCCTTATGGCTACTCCTTC. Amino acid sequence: CASSQVRTGPYGYSF.

CDR3 loop: CASSDSGKTQYF. CDR3 sequence (DNA): TGTGCCAGCAGTGATTCCGGAAAGACCCAGTACTTC. V is TRBV2 and J is TRBJ2-5, with D unresolved. The CDR3 runs to 12 residues. Trimming pared 3 bases from V and 6 bases from J, leaving 8 bases between. Germline-derived CDR1 and CDR2 are SNHLY and FYNNEI.

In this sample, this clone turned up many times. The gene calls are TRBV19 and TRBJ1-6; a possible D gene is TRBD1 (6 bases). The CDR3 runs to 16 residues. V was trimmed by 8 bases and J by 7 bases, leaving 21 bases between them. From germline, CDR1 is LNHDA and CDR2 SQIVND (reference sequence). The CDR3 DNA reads TGTGCCAGTTCGGCCCCGGGGGGCTTGGGGAATTCACCCCTCCACTTT. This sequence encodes CASSAPGGLGNSPLHF.

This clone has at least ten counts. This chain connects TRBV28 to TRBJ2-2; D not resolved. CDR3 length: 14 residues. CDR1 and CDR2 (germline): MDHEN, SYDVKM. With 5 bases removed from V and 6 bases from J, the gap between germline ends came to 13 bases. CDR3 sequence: CASSTMIHAGELFF. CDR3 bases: TGTGCCAGCAGTACCATGATACACGCCGGGGAGCTGTTTTTT.

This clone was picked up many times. The CDR3: CASSRGAGAFF. DNA of the CDR3: TGTGCCAGTAGCCGAGGGGCCGGGGCTTTCTTT. The rearrangement joins TRBV19 to TRBJ1-1, with TRBD1 as a possible D gene (5 bases). CDR3 length: 11 amino acids. The germline V gene has CDR1 LNHDA and CDR2 SQIVND (reference sequence). The V gene lost 6 bases and the J gene lost 11 bases, with 13 bases spanning the gap.

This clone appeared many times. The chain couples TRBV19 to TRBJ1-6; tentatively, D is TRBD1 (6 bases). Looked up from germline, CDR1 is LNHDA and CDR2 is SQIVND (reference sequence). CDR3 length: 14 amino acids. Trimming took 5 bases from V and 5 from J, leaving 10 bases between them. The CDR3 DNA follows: TGTGCCAGTAGTGCAGGACAGAATAATTCACCCCTCCACTTT. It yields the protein CASSAGQNNSPLHF.

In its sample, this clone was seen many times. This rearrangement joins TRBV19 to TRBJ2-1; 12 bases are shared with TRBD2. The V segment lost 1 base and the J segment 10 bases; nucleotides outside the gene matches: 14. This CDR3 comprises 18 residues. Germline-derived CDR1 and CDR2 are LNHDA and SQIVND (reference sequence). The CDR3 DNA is TGTGCCAGTAGTATAGTGTCTCCGGGACTAGCGGGTGCCCCGGAGCAGTTCTTC. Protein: CASSIVSPGLAGAPEQFF.

This CDR3 is CATSGNPLSGANVLTF. CDR3 DNA: TGTGCCACCAGCGGCAACCCGTTATCTGGGGCCAACGTCCTGACTTTC. This rearrangement joins TRBV15 to TRBJ2-6; D is undetermined. Trimming removed 5 bases from V and 1 base from J, with 12 bases in between. The CDR3 loop spans 16 amino acids. Germline V gene data show CDR1 as LNHNV and CDR2 as YYDKDF (reference sequence).

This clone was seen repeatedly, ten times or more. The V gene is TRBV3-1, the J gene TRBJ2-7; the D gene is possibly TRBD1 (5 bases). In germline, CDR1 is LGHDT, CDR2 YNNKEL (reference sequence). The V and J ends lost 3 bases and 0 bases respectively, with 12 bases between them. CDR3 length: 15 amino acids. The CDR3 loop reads CASSQGRTGSYEQYF. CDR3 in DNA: TGTGCCAGCAGCCAGGGCCGTACAGGCTCCTACGAGCAGTACTTC.

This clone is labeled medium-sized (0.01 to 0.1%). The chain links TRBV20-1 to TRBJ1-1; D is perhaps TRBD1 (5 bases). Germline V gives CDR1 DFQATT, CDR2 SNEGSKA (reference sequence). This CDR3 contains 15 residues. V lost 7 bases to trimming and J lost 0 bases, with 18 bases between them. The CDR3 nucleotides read TGCAGTGTTAAGGGGATGGCCGGATTGAACACTGAAGCTTTCTTT. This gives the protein CSVKGMAGLNTEAFF.

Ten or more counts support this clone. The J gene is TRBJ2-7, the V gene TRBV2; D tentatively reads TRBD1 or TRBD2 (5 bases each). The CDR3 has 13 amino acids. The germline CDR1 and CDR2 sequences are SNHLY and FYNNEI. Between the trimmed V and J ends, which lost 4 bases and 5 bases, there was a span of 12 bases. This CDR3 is CASSGQRWDEQYF. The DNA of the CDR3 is TGTGCCAGCAGTGGACAGCGGTGGGACGAGCAGTACTTC. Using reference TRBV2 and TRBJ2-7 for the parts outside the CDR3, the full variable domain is EPEVTQTPSHQVTQMGQEVILRCVPISNHLYFYWYRQILGQKVEFLVSFYNNEISEKSEIFDDQFSVERPDGSNFTLKIRSTKLEDSAMYFCASSGQRWDEQYFGPGTRLTVT.

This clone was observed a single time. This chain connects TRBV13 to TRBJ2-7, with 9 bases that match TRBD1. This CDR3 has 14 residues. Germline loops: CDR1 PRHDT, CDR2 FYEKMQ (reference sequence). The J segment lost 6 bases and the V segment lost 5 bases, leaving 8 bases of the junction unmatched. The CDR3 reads CASSGHRGRGEQYF. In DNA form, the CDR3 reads TGTGCCAGCAGCGGACACAGGGGGCGCGGCGAGCAGTACTTC.

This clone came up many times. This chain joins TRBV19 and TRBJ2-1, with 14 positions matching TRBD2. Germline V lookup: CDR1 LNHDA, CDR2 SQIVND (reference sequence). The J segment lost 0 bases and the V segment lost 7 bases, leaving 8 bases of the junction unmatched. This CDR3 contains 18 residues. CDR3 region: CASNLGLAGASSYNEQFF. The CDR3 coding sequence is TGTGCCAGTAACCTGGGACTAGCGGGAGCGAGCTCCTACAATGAGCAGTTCTTC.

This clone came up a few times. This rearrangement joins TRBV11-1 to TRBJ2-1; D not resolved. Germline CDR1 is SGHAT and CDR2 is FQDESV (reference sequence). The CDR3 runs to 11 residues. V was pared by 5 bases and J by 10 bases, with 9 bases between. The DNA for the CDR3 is TGTGCCAGCAGCCACCCCGGAGAGCAGTTCTTC. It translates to CASSHPGEQFF.

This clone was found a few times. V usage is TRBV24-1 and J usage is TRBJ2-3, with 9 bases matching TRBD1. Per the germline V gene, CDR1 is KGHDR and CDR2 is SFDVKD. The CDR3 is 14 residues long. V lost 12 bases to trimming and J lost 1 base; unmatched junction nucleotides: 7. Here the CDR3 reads CAAQQGAGTDTQYF. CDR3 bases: TGTGCCGCCCAACAGGGGGCCGGCACAGATACGCAGTATTTT.

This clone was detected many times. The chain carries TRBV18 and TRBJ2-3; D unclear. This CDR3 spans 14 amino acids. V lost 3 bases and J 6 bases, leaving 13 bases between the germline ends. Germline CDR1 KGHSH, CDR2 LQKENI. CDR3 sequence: CASSPETVKDTQYF. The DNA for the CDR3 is TGTGCCAGCTCACCTGAGACGGTTAAGGATACGCAGTATTTT.

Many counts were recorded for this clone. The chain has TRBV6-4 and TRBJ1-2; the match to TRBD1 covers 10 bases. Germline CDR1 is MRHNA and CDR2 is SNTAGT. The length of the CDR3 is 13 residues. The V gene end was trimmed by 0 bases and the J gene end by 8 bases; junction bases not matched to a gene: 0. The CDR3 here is CASSDSTGGGYTF. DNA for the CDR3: TGTGCCAGCAGTGACTCGACAGGGGGCGGCTACACCTTC.

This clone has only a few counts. CDR3 amino acids: CATSDQQGNSYEQYF. CDR3 bases: TGTGCCACCAGTGACCAACAGGGGAACTCCTACGAGCAGTACTTC. This rearrangement joins TRBV24-1 to TRBJ2-7; 7 nucleotides agree with TRBD1. There are 15 residues in the CDR3. V shed 4 bases and J 0 bases; nucleotides not matched to a gene: 5. CDR1 and CDR2 from the germline V gene are KGHDR and SFDVKD.

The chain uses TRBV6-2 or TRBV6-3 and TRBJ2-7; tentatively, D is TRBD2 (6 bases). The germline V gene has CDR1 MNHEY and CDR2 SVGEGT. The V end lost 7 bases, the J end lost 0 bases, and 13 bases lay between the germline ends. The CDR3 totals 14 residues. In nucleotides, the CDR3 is TGTGCCAGCAATCTCCCGGGACTCTCCTACGAGCAGTACTTC. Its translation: CASNLPGLSYEQYF.